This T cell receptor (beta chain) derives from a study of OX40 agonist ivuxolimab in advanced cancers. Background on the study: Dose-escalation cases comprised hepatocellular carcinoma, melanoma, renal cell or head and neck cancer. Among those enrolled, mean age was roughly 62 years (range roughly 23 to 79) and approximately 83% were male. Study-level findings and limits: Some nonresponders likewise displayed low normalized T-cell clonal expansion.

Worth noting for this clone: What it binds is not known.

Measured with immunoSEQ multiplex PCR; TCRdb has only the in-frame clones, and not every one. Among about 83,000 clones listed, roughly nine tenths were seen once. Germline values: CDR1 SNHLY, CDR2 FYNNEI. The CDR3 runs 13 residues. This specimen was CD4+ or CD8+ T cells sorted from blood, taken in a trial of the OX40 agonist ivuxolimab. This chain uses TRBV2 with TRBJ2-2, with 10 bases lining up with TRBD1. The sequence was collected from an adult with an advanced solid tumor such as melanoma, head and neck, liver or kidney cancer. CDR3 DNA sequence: TGTGCGGTACCGGGACAGGGGACCGGGGAGCTGTTTTTT. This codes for CAVPGQGTGELFF.